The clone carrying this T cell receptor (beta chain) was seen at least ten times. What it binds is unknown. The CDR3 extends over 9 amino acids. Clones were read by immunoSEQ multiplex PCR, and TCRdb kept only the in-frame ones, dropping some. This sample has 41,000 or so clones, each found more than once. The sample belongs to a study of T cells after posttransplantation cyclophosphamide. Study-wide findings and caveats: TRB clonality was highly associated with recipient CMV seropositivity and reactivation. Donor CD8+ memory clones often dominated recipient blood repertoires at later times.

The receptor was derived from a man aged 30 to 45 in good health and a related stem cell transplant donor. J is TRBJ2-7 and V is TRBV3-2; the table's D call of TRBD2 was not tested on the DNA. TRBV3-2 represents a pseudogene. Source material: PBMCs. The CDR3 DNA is TGTGCCTTAGCCTACGAGCAGTACTTC. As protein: CALAYEQYF.